The entry below describes one TCR beta chain. Its antigen is unknown. The data belong to a study of cytomegalovirus exposure and HLA in healthy donors. The overall study: HLA-typed donors were the source of about 90 million unique TCRs held in an early data release. Study-wide points: Exclusion as indistinguishable affected some V segments, including TRBV6-2 and TRBV6-3. Later, an analysis showed that TCR beta chains associated with HLA were more clonally expanded than others that were equally common.

The CDR3 consists of 15 residues. CDR1 SGHRS and CDR2 YFSETQ come from the germline V gene. V trimming: 4 bases; J trimming: 2 bases; junction bases outside the gene matches: 2. PCR involved 60 Vbeta and 13 Jbeta primers. Libraries were prepared by immunoSEQ multiplex PCR; TCRdb keeps only in-frame clonotypes and omits some of them. This table lists about 170,000 clones. Unrecorded immune exposure was likely among donors, who were nominally healthy when sampled. The clonotype originates from a woman aged 60 to 75 in good health and CMV-seronegative. The sample was PBMCs. The rearrangement joins TRBV5-1 to TRBJ2-6, with 8 nucleotides matching TRBD1. In DNA, the CDR3 is TGCGCCAGCAGCCAGGGGGCTACTGGGGCCAACGTCCTGACTTTC. Amino acids: CASSQGATGANVLTF.